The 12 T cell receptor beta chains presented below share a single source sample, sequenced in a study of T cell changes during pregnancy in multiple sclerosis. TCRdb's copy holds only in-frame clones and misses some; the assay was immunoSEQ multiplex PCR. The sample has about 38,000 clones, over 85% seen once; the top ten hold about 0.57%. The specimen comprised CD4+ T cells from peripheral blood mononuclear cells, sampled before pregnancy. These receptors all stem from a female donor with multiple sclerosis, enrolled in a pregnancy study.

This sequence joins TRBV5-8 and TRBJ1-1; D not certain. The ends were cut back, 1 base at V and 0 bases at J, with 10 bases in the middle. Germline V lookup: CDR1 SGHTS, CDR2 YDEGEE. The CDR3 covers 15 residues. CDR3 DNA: TGTGCCAGCAGCTTGTCCCGTCAGATGAACACTGAAGCTTTCTTT. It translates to CASSLSRQMNTEAFF.

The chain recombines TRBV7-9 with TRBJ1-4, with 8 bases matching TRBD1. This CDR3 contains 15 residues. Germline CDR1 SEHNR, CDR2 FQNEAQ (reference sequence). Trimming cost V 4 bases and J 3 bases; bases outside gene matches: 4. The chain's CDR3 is CASSSPGQANEKLFF. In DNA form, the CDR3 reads TGTGCCAGCAGCTCTCCGGGACAGGCTAATGAAAAACTGTTTTTT.

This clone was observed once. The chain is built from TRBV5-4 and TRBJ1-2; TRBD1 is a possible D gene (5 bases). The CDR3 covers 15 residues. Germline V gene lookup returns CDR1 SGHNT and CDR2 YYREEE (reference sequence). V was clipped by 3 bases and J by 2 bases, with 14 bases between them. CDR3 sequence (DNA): TGTGCCAGCAGCTCCCCGTCGGACACGAACTATGGCTACACCTTC. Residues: CASSSPSDTNYGYTF.

The CDR3 here is CASSLGASNTEAFF. The CDR3 nucleotides read TGTGCCAGCTCACTTGGGGCATCCAACACTGAAGCTTTCTTT. The chain has TRBV18 and TRBJ1-1, with a possible D match to TRBD1 (5 bases). The CDR3 runs to 14 residues. Germline CDR1 KGHSH, CDR2 LQKENI. V lost 4 bases to trimming and J lost 2 bases, with 11 bases between them.

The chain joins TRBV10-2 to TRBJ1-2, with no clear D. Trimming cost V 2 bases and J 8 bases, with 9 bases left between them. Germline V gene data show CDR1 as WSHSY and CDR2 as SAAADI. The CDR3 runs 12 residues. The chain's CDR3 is CASSELTGGYTF. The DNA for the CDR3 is TGCGCCAGCAGTGAGCTGACGGGAGGCTACACCTTC.

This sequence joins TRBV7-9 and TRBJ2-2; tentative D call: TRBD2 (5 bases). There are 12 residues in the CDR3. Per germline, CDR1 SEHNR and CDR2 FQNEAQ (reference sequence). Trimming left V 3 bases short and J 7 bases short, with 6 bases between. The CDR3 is CASSFRDGELFF. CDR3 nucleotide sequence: TGTGCCAGCAGCTTTCGGGACGGGGAGCTGTTTTTT.

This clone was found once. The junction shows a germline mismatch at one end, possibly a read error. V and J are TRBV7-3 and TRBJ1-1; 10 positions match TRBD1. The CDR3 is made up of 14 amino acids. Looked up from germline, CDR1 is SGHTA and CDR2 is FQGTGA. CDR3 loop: CASSPGQGNAEAFF. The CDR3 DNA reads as TGTGCCAGCAGCCCGGGACAGGGGAACGCTGAAGCTTTCTTT.

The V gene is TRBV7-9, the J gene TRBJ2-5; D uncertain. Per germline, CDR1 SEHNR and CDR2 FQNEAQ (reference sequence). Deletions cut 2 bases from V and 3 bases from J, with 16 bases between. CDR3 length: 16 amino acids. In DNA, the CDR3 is TGTGCCAGCAGCTTATTGCTTCTACGGCGGAAAGAGACCCAGTACTTC. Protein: CASSLLLLRRKETQYF.

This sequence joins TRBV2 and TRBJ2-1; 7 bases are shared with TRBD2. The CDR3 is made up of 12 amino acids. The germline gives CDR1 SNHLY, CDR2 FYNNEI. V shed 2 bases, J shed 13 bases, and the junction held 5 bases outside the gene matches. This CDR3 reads CASSERRETQFF. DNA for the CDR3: TGTGCCAGCAGTGAAAGGCGGGAGACACAGTTCTTC.

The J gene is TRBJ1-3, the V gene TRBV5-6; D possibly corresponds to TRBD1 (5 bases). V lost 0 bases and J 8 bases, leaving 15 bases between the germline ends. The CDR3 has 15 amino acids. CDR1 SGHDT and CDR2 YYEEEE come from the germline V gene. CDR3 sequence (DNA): TGTGCCAGCAGCTTGGAGTCGTACAGGATGGACACCATATATTTT. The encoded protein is CASSLESYRMDTIYF.

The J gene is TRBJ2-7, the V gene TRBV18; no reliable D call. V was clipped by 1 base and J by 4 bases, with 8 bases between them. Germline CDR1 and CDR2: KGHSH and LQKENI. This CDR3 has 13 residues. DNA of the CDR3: TGTGCCAGCTCACCACTTACAGAATACGAGCAGTACTTC. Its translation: CASSPLTEYEQYF.

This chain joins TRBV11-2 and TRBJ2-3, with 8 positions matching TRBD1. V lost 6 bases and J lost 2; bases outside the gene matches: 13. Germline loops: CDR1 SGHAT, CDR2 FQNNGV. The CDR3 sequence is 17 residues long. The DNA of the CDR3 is TGTGCCAGCAGGCAGAGGCAGGGGGCGCCGGACACAGATACGCAGTATTTT. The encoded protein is CASRQRQGAPDTDTQYF.